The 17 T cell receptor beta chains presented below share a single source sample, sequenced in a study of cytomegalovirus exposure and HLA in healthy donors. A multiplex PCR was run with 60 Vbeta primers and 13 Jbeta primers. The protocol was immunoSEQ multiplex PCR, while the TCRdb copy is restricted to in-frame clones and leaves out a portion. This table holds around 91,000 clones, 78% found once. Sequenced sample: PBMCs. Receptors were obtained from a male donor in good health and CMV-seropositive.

For the CDR3, the DNA is TGTGCCAGCAGCCTCGGACAGGGATTCTACGAGCAGTACTTC. Translated: CASSLGQGFYEQYF. The genes are TRBV7-6 and TRBJ2-7; TRBD1 matches 8 bases. The CDR3 runs to 14 residues. In germline, CDR1 is SGHVS, CDR2 FNYEAQ. After removal of 5 bases from V and 3 bases from J, the junction contained 6 bases not matched to a gene.

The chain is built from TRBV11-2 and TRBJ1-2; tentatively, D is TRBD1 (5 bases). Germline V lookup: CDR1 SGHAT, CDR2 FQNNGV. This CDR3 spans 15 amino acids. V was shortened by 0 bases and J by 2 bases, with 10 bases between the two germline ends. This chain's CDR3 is CASSLDPQGNYGYTF. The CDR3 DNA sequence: TGTGCCAGCAGCTTAGATCCCCAGGGCAACTATGGCTACACCTTC.

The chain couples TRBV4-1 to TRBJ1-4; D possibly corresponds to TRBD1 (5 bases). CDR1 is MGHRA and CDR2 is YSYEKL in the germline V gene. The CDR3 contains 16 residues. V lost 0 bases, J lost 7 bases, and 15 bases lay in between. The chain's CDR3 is CASSQEFMGGVEKLFF. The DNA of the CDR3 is TGCGCCAGCAGCCAAGAGTTTATGGGGGGGGTTGAAAAACTGTTTTTT.

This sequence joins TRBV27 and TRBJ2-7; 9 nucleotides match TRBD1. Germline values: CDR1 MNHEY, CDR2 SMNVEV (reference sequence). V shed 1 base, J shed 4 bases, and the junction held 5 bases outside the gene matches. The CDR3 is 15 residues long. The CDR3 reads CASSLFRDRAYEQYF. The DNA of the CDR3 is TGTGCCAGCAGTTTATTCCGGGACAGGGCTTACGAGCAGTACTTC.

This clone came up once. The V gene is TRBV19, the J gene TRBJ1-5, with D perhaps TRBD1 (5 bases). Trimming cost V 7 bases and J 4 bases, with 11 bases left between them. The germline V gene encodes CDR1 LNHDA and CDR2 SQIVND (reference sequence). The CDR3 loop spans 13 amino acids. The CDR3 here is CASTDSTNQPQHF. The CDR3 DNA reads TGTGCCAGTACTGACAGTACAAATCAGCCCCAGCATTTT.

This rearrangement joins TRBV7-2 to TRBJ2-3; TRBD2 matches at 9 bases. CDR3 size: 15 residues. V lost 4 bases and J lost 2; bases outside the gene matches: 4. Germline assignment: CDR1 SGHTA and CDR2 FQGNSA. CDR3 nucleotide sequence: TGTGCCAGCAGCTCGCGGGGGGGCCACACAGATACGCAGTATTTT. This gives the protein CASSSRGGHTDTQYF.

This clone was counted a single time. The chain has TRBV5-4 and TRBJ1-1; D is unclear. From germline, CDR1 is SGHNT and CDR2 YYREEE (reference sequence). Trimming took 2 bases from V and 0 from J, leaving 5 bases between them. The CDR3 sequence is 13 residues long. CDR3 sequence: CASSFQLNTEAFF. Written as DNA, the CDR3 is TGTGCCAGCAGCTTCCAATTGAACACTGAAGCTTTCTTT.

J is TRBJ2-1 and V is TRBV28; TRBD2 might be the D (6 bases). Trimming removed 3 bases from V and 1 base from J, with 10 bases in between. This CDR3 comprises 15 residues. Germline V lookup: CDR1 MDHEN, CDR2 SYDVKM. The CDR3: CASSFFGGSYNEQFF. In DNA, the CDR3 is TGTGCCAGCAGTTTTTTCGGGGGATCCTACAATGAGCAGTTCTTC. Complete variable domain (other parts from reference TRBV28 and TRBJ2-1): DVKVTQSSRYLVKRTGEKVFLECVQDMDHENMFWYRQDPGLGLRLIYFSYDVKMKEKGDIPEGYSVSREKKERFSLILESASTNQTSMYLCASSFFGGSYNEQFFGPGTRLTVL.

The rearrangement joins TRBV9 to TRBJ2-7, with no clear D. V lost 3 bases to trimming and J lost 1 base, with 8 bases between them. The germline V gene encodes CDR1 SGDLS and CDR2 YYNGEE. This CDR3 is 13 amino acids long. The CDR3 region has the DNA TGTGCCAGCAGCGCCTCCGGGTCCTACGAGCAGTACTTC. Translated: CASSASGSYEQYF.

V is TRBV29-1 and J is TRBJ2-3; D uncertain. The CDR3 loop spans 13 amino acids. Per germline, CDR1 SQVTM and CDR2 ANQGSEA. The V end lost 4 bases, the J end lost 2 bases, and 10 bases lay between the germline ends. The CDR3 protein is CSVVGGPTDTQYF. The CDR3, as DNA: TGCAGCGTTGTCGGCGGCCCCACAGATACGCAGTATTTT.

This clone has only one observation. The CDR3 loop is CASTFPNRDVDGYTF. CDR3 in DNA: TGTGCCAGCACCTTTCCCAACAGGGACGTCGATGGCTACACCTTC. V is TRBV21-1 and J is TRBJ1-2; TRBD1, the table's D call, lacks a check against the DNA. TRBV21-1 is a documented pseudogene. The CDR3 is made up of 15 amino acids.

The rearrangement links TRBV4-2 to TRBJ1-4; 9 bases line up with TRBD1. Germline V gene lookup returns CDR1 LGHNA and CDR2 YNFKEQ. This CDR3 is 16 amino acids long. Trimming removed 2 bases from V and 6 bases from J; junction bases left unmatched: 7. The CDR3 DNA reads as TGTGCCAGCAGCCAACCGCCACAGGGGGCGGATGAAAAACTGTTTTTT. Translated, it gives CASSQPPQGADEKLFF.

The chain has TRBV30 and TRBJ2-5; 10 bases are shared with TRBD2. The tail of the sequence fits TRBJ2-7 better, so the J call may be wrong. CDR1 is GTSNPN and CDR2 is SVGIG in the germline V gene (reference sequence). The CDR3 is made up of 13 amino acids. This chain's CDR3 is CAWSGGLAYEQYF. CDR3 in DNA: TGTGCCTGGAGTGGGGGACTAGCGTACGAGCAGTACTTC.

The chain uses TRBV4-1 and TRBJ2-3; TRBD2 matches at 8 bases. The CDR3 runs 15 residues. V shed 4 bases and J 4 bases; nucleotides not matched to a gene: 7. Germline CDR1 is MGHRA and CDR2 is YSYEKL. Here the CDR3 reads CASSLERGSADTQYF. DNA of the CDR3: TGCGCCAGCAGCCTCGAGCGGGGGAGCGCAGATACGCAGTATTTT.

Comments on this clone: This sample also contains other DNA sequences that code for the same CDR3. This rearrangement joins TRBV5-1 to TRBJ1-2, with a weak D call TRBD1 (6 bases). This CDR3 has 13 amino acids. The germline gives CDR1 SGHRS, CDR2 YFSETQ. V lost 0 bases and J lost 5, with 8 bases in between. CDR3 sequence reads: CASSLDRDYGYTF. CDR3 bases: TGCGCCAGCAGCTTGGACAGGGATTATGGCTACACCTTC.

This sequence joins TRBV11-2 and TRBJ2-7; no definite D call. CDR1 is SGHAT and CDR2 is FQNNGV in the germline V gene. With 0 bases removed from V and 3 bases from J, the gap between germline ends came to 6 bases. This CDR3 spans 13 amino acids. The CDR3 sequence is CASSLELGYEQYF. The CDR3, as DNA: TGTGCCAGCAGCTTAGAGCTAGGCTACGAGCAGTACTTC.

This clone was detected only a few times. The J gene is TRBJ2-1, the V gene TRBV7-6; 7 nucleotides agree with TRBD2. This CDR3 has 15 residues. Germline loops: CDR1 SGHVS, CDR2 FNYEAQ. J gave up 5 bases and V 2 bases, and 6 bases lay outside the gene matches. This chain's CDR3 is CASSLNGRLDNEQFF. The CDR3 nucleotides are TGTGCCAGCAGCTTAAACGGGAGGTTAGACAATGAGCAGTTCTTC.